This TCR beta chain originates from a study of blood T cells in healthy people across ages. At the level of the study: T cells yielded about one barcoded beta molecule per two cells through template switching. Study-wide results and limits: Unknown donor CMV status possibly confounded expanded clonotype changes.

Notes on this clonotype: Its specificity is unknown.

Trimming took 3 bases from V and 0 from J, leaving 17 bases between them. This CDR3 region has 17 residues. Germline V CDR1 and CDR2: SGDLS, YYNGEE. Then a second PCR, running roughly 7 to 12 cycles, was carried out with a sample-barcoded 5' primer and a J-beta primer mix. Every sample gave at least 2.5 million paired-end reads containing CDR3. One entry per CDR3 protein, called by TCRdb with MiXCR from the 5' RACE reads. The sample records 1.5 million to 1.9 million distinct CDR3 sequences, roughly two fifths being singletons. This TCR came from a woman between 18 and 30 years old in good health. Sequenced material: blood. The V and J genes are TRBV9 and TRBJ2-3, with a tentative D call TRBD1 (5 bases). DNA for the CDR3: TGTGCCAGCAGCGGCAACCCCACAGGCCTTAGCACAGATACGCAGTATTTT. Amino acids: CASSGNPTGLSTDTQYF.